This is a list of T cell receptor beta chains from one sample in a study of shared clonotypes between healthy human individuals. Libraries were prepared by immunoSEQ multiplex PCR; TCRdb keeps only in-frame clonotypes and omits some of them. The sample shows about 510,000 clones, almost 80% of them seen only once. The specimen was PBMCs. All receptors come from a woman aged 40 to 49 in good health. Some clones in this sample may be carry-over from other donors' samples. Both conserved end residues are part of each CDR3. Fields, in order: clone size, D gene, V gene, J gene, CDR3 protein, CDR3 DNA. The D gene is left open where the match is weak. The listing skips clone size in some rows; elsewhere it reads once, few, many or a size class.

>NA|NA|TRBV18|TRBJ2-7
CASSGAASYEQYF
TGTGCCAGCTCAGGGGCTGCCTCCTACGAGCAGTACTTC
>NA|NA|TRBV30|TRBJ2-5
CAWSFAGQETQYF
TGTGCCTGGAGTTTCGCGGGGCAAGAGACCCAGTACTTC
>NA|NA|TRBV6-5|TRBJ1-4
CASSYDSRGEKLFF
TGTGCCAGCAGTTATGACAGTAGAGGGGAAAAACTGTTTTTT
>NA|TRBD2|TRBV5-1|TRBJ2-7
CASSLEGLAGGQTYEQYF
TGCGCCAGCAGCTTGGAGGGACTAGCGGGAGGACAAACCTACGAGCAGTACTTC
>once|NA|TRBV28|TRBJ2-7
CASSTTNSEQYF
TGTGCCAGCAGCACGACAAACTCCGAGCAGTACTTC
>NA|NA|TRBV7-9|TRBJ1-1
CASSLWRGRLPNTEAFF
TGTGCCAGCAGCTTATGGAGGGGGAGGCTCCCGAACACTGAAGCTTTCTTT
>NA|NA|TRBV5-1|TRBJ2-2
CASSMTGTNTGELFF
TGCGCCAGCAGCATGACAGGAACGAACACCGGGGAGCTGTTTTTT
>few|TRBD2|TRBV11-2|TRBJ2-1
CASRDQRELNNNEQFF
TGTGCCAGCAGAGACCAGCGGGAGCTTAATAACAATGAGCAGTTCTTC
>NA|TRBD1|TRBV11-1|TRBJ2-5
CASSPKTGQGLGETQYF
TGTGCCAGCAGCCCGAAAACGGGACAGGGTTTAGGAGAGACCCAGTACTTC
>NA|NA|TRBV5-4|TRBJ2-7
CASSLAGDGYEQYF
TGTGCCAGCAGCTTGGCGGGAGACGGTTACGAGCAGTATTTC
>many|NA|TRBV11-2|TRBJ2-3
CASSPGGRSTDTQYF
TGTGCCAGCAGTCCTGGGGGACGTAGCACAGATACGCAGTATTTT
>few|TRBD1|TRBV5-1|TRBJ1-5
CASNHRDRGNQPQHF
TGCGCCAGCAACCATCGGGACAGGGGGAATCAGCCCCAGCATTTT
>NA|TRBD1|TRBV4-2|TRBJ2-6
CASSHDGTGGSGANVLTF
TGTGCCAGCAGCCACGACGGGACAGGGGGCTCTGGGGCCAACGTCCTGACTTTC
>NA|NA|TRBV29-1|TRBJ2-7
CSAEDRATYEQYF
TGCAGCGCCGAGGACAGAGCAACCTACGAGCAGTACTTC
>NA|NA|TRBV28|TRBJ1-3
CASSPPGNTIYF
TGTGCCAGCAGCCCCCCTGGAAACACCATATATTTT
>NA|NA|TRBV7-9|TRBJ1-1
CASTGWGQEVHEAFF
TGTGCCAGCACGGGATGGGGACAAGAAGTTCATGAAGCTTTCTTT
>NA|TRBD2|TRBV5-8|TRBJ2-2
CASSLDLAGLTGELFF
TGTGCCAGCAGCCTGGACCTAGCGGGCCTCACCGGGGAGCTGTTTTTT
>NA|TRBD1|TRBV5-1|TRBJ2-7
CASSLRPGGEQYF
TGCGCCAGCAGCTTGCGGCCAGGGGGCGAGCAGTACTTC
>NA|NA|TRBV30|TRBJ2-2
CAWSRDTGELFF
TGTGCCTGGAGTCGAGACACCGGGGAGCTGTTTTTT
>NA|NA|TRBV2|TRBJ1-1
CASENTVNTEAFF
TGTGCCAGCGAGAATACAGTGAACACTGAAGCTTTCTTT
>NA|NA|TRBV2|TRBJ2-3
CASSDYSSTDTQYF
TGTGCCAGCAGTGATTACAGTTCTACAGATACGCAGTATTTT
>NA|NA|TRBV7-3|TRBJ1-3
CASIVLKSSGNTIYF
TGTGCCAGCATTGTATTAAAGAGCTCTGGAAACACCATATATTTT
>NA|NA|TRBV11-3|TRBJ2-5
CASSANGQETQYF
TGTGCCAGCAGCGCTAATGGCCAAGAGACCCAGTACTTC
>NA|NA|TRBV9|TRBJ2-2
CASNPYGSQDTGELFF
TGTGCCAGCAACCCCTACGGGAGTCAAGACACCGGGGAGCTGTTTTTT
>NA|NA|TRBV9|TRBJ2-5
CASSVGVFQETQYF
TGTGCCAGCAGCGTAGGGGTTTTCCAAGAGACCCAGTACTTC
>NA|NA|TRBV7-2|TRBJ1-2
CASSLNRVNYGYTF
TGTGCCAGCAGCTTAAACAGGGTTAACTATGGCTACACCTTC
>few|NA|TRBV9|TRBJ1-2
CASTKTGTDYGYTF
TGTGCCAGCACCAAAACCGGGACTGACTATGGCTACACCTTC
>NA|TRBD2|TRBV5-5|TRBJ2-2
CASSLPIAGENTGELFF
TGTGCCAGCAGCTTGCCAATAGCGGGAGAAAACACCGGGGAGCTGTTTTTT
>few|TRBD1|TRBV5-1|TRBJ1-2
CASKQTGTDLYGYTF
TGCGCCAGCAAGCAAACCGGGACAGACCTCTATGGCTACACCTTC
>few|NA|TRBV7-2|TRBJ1-2
CASSPEQGWNYGYTF
TGTGCCAGCAGCCCCGAACAGGGATGGAACTATGGCTACACCTTC
>NA|TRBD1|TRBV28|TRBJ2-1
CASSFLRDRDHNEQFF
TGTGCCAGCAGCTTTCTCCGGGACAGGGACCACAATGAGCAGTTCTTC
>NA|NA|TRBV28|TRBJ2-3
CASTETQRAGTDTQYF
TGTGCCAGCACGGAGACCCAAAGAGCAGGAACAGATACGCAGTATTTT
>NA|TRBD1|TRBV30|TRBJ2-2
CAWSAKTGHTGELFF
TGTGCCTGGAGTGCCAAGACAGGGCACACCGGGGAGCTGTTTTTT
>NA|NA|TRBV19|TRBJ2-1
CASSAPRRALSRDEQFF
TGTGCCAGTAGTGCTCCGAGGAGGGCTCTTTCACGTGATGAGCAGTTCTTC
>NA|TRBD1|TRBV28|TRBJ1-2
CASGRQGYGYTF
TGTGCCAGCGGAAGACAGGGCTATGGCTACACCTTC
>once|NA|TRBV6-6|TRBJ1-5
CASSYSQGYQPQHF
TGTGCCAGCAGTTACTCACAGGGTTATCAGCCCCAGCATTTT
>once|NA|TRBV2|TRBJ1-5
CASTMRGRSNQPQHF
TGTGCCAGCACTATGAGAGGGCGGAGCAATCAGCCCCAGCATTTT
>NA|NA|TRBV9|TRBJ2-5
CASSAPPLETQYF
TGTGCCAGCAGCGCCCCGCCACTAGAGACCCAGTACTTC
>NA|TRBD1|TRBV28|TRBJ2-7
CASSPGQGYEQYF
TGTGCCAGCAGTCCGGGACAGGGTTACGAGCAGTACTTC
>NA|NA|TRBV19|TRBJ1-1
CASSWQGRGLSTEAFF
TGTGCCAGTAGTTGGCAGGGGAGGGGGTTGAGCACTGAAGCTTTCTTT
>few|NA|TRBV4-2|TRBJ1-2
CASSQEPSGYGYTF
TGTGCCAGCAGCCAGGAACCATCCGGCTATGGCTACACCTTC
>once|NA|TRBV11-3|TRBJ1-1
CASSLAGVHTEAFF
TGTGCCAGCAGCTTAGCCGGGGTTCACACTGAAGCTTTCTTT
>many|NA|TRBV5-1|TRBJ1-1
CASSKPRQGGTEAFF
TGCGCCAGCAGCAAACCACGCCAAGGGGGGACTGAAGCTTTCTTT
>NA|NA|TRBV14|TRBJ2-1
CASSQGGLRFFNEQFF
TGTGCCAGCAGCCAGGGGGGCCTTCGGTTTTTCAATGAGCAGTTCTTC
>NA|TRBD2|TRBV7-2|TRBJ2-1
CASSPAGAYNEQFF
TGTGCCAGCAGCCCAGCGGGAGCCTACAATGAGCAGTTCTTC
>NA|NA|TRBV6-6|TRBJ1-2
CASSYLPNYGYTF
TGTGCCAGCAGTTACTTACCTAACTATGGCTACACCTTC
>NA|NA|TRBV6-1|TRBJ2-1
CACAWGYNEQFF
TGTGCCTGCGCGTGGGGATACAATGAGCAGTTCTTC
>NA|TRBD1|TRBV10-2|TRBJ2-7
CASSGSWDSSYEQYF
TGCGCCAGCAGTGGTTCGTGGGACAGCTCCTACGAGCAGTACTTC
>NA|NA|TRBV20-1|TRBJ2-1
CSARAVYEQFF
TGCAGTGCTAGAGCCGTTTATGAGCAGTTCTTC